The following is a T cell receptor beta chain sequence with its context. Profiling relied on immunoSEQ multiplex PCR, and the TCRdb table lists in-frame clones only, not all of them. Seen here are about 59,000 clones, 90% to 95% observed once, and the top ten hold about 3.9%. This sample stems from a study of technical replicates of blood from several donors. This CDR3 spans 14 amino acids. Trimming pared 4 bases from V and 7 bases from J, leaving 17 bases between. Germline V gene sequence: CDR1 SGHNT, CDR2 YYREEE (reference sequence). The rearrangement uses TRBV5-4 and TRBJ1-1, with D unclear. The sequenced sample consisted of PBMCs. This TCR derives from a human donor in good health. Some clones in this sample may be carry-over from other donors' samples. CDR3: CASSARWNGNEAFF. In DNA form, the CDR3 reads TGTGCCAGCAGCGCCCGATGGAACGGGAATGAAGCTTTCTTT. Filled out from reference TRBV5-4 and TRBJ1-1, the complete variable domain reads ETGVTQSPTHLIKTRGQQVTLRCSSQSGHNTVSWYQQALGQGPQFIFQYYREEENGRGNFPPRFSGLQFPNYSSELNVNALELDDSALYLCASSARWNGNEAFFGQGTRLTVV.